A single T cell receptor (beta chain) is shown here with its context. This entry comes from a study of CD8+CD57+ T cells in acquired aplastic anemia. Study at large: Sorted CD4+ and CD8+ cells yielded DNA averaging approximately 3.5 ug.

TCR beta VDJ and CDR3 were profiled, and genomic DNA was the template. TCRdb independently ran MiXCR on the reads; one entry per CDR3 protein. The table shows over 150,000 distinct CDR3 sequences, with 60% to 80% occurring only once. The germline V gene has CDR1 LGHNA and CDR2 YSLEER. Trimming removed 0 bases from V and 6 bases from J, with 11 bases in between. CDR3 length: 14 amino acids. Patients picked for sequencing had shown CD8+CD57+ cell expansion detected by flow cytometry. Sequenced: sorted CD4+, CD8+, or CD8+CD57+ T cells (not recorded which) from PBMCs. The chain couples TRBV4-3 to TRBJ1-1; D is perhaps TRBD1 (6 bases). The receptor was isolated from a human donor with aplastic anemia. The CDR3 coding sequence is TGCGCCAGCAGCCAAGATGGGGCAGGGGCTGAAGCTTTCTTT. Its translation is CASSQDGAGAEAFF.